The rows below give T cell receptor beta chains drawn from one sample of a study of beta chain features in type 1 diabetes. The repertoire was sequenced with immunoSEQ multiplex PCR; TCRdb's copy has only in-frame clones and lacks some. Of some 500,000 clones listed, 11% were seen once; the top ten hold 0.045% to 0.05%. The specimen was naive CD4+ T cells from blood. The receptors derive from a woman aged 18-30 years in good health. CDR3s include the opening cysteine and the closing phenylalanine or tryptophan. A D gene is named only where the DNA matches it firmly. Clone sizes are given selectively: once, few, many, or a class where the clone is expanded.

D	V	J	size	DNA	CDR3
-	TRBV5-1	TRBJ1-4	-	TGCGCCAGCAGCGATAATGAAAAACTGTTTTTT	CASSDNEKLFF
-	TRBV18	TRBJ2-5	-	TGTGCCAGCTCACCCGGGACCAGTGAACAAGAGACCCAGTACTTC	CASSPGTSEQETQYF
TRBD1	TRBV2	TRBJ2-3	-	TGTGCCAGCTCCGGACAGGGTGGCACAGATACGCAGTATTTT	CASSGQGGTDTQYF
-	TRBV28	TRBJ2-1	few	TGTGCCAGCAGTTTATACGGGAATGAGCAGTTCTTC	CASSLYGNEQFF
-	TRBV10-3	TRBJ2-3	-	TGTGCCAGCAGTGGCTCGGTGGCAGATACGCAGTATTTT	CASSGSVADTQYF
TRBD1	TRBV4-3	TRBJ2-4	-	TGCGCCAGCAGCCAACCGGGACAGGAAAACATTCAGTACTTC	CASSQPGQENIQYF
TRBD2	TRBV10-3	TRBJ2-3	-	TGTGCCATCAGTGATTTAGCGGGCCAGTCCACAGATACGCAGTATTTT	CAISDLAGQSTDTQYF
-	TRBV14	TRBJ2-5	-	TGTGCCAGCAGCCGCGGGGCCCTGTACCAAGAGACCCAGTACTTC	CASSRGALYQETQYF
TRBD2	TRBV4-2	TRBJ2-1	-	TGTGCCAGCAGCCAAGTAGCGGGAGGGCCCTTCTATGAGCAGTTCTTC	CASSQVAGGPFYEQFF
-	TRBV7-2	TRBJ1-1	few	TGTGCCAGCAGCCAAACCAGAGACACTGAAGCTTTCTTT	CASSQTRDTEAFF
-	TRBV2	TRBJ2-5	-	TGTGCCAGCAGCCCAAGATGGGAGACCCAGTACTTC	CASSPRWETQYF
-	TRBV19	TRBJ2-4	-	TGTGCCAGTAGTATAAGAGGGCCAGACATTCAGTACTTC	CASSIRGPDIQYF
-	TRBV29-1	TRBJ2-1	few	TGCAGCGTTGCTACGGGCCGAAACAACAATGAGCAGTTCTTC	CSVATGRNNNEQFF
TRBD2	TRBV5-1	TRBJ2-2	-	TGCGCCAGCAGCCGGACTAGCGAAAACACCGGGGAGCTGTTTTTT	CASSRTSENTGELFF
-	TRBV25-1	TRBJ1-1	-	TGTGCCAGCAGTGAAGATACTGAAGCTTTCTTT	CASSEDTEAFF
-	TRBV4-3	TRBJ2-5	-	TGCGCCAGCAGCCAAGGACCTCAAGAGACCCAGTACTTC	CASSQGPQETQYF
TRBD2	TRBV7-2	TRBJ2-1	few	TGTGCCAGCAGCTGGAGGACTAGCGGGACCTACAATGAGCAGTTCTTC	CASSWRTSGTYNEQFF
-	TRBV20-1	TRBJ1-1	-	TGCAGTGCTCTTAACACTGAAGCTTTCTTT	CSALNTEAFF
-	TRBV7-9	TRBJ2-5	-	TGTGCCAGCAGCTCAGAGCGGGCCGTGAGGGGTGGCCAGTACTTC	CASSSERAVRGGQYF
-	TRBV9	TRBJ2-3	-	TGTGCCAGCAGCGTAGCCATAGGTGCAGGAACAGATACGCAGTATTTT	CASSVAIGAGTDTQYF
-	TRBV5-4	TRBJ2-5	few	TGTGCCAGCAGCCCGAGGACGTTGAAAGAGACCCAGTACTTC	CASSPRTLKETQYF
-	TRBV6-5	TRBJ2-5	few	TGTGCCAGCAGTTACTCGGTTAGAGAAGAGACCCAGTACTTC	CASSYSVREETQYF
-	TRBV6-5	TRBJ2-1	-	TGTGCCAGCAAAAGGGGTGCCCAGGATGAGCAGTTCTTC	CASKRGAQDEQFF
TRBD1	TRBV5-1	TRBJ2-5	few	TGCGCCAGCAGCAGGGACAGGGAGACGGAGACCCAGTACTTC	CASSRDRETETQYF
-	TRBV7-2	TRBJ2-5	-	TGTGCCAGCAGCTTAGGATTGGCCCGGGAGACCCAGTACTTC	CASSLGLARETQYF
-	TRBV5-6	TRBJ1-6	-	TGTGCCAGCAGCTTGGCCCAATTTCTCTCGGGACCCCTCCACTTT	CASSLAQFLSGPLHF
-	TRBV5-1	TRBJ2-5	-	TGCGCCAGCAGCGGGGGGACTCGAGAGACCCAGTACTTC	CASSGGTRETQYF
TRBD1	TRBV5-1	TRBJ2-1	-	TGCGCCAGCAGCGAAGACAGGGGAAATGAGCAGTTCTTC	CASSEDRGNEQFF
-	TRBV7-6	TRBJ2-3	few	TGTGCCAGCAGCTTAGTGGTCTATTCAGATACGCAGTATTTT	CASSLVVYSDTQYF
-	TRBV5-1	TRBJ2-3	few	TGCGCCAGCAGCTTGGTGGCGGGAATGGGAGATACGCAGTATTTT	CASSLVAGMGDTQYF